This entry lists 20 T cell receptor beta chains sequenced from one sample in a study of blood T cells in healthy people across ages. Primers used in a second PCR of about 7 to 11 cycles were a sample-barcoded 5' primer and a J-beta primer mix. TCRdb re-derived calls from the 5' RACE reads in MiXCR, one entry per CDR3 protein. This sample yields just under 750,000 distinct CDR3 sequences, of which 22% are seen a single time; around 21% belongs to the top ten. The sample comprised blood. These receptor sequences come from a man between 65 and 79 years old in good health.

The rearrangement uses TRBV3-1 and TRBJ2-1; TRBD2 matches at 12 bases. The length of the CDR3 is 18 residues. In germline, CDR1 is LGHDT, CDR2 YNNKEL (reference sequence). With 7 bases clipped from V and 1 base from J, the junction kept 11 bases outside the gene matches. CDR3 region: CASTQTSGSVRSYNEQFF. CDR3 nucleotides: TGTGCCAGCACCCAGACTAGCGGGAGCGTTAGGTCCTACAATGAGCAGTTCTTC.

The V call is TRBV7-6, the J call TRBJ2-7; D gene uncertain. V gave up 1 base and J gave up 3 bases, with 16 bases separating them. Germline CDR1 SGHVS, CDR2 FNYEAQ. This CDR3 is 16 amino acids long. CDR3 sequence: CASSLDIPGTHYEQYF. CDR3 nucleotide sequence: TGTGCCAGCAGCTTAGATATTCCCGGAACCCACTACGAGCAGTACTTC.

The gene calls are TRBV6-5 and TRBJ1-2, with 7 bases lining up with TRBD1. The CDR3 has 12 residues. Germline trimming cut 5 bases from V and 7 bases from J; bases unmatched to any gene: 4. Germline CDR1 and CDR2: MNHEY and SVGAGI. Written as DNA, the CDR3 is TGTGCCAGCAGTAGACAGGGCTCTGGCTACACCTTC. Protein product: CASSRQGSGYTF.

The chain couples TRBV7-9 to TRBJ2-1; no clear D gene. The CDR3 loop spans 17 amino acids. V lost 0 bases to trimming and J lost 2 bases, with 14 bases between them. Germline V gives CDR1 SEHNR, CDR2 FQNEAQ (reference sequence). DNA of the CDR3: TGTGCCAGCAGCTTAGCCTGGCACTACGATCCCTACAATGAGCAGTTCTTC. Its translation is CASSLAWHYDPYNEQFF. Supplemented by reference TRBV7-9 and TRBJ2-1, the full variable domain reads DTGVSQNPRHKITKRGQNVTFRCDPISEHNRLYWYRQTLGQGPEFLTYFQNEAQLEKSRLLSDRFSAERPKGSFSTLEIQRTEQGDSAMYLCASSLAWHYDPYNEQFFGPGTRLTVL.

This clonotype appeared many times. The rearrangement joins TRBV12-3 or TRBV12-4 to TRBJ2-5; D unresolved. Deletions cut 5 bases from V and 2 bases from J, with 15 bases between. The CDR3 extends over 15 amino acids. The CDR3 DNA follows: TGTGCCAGCAGTAATCGGTTGGTAGCTCAAGAGACCCAGTACTTC. As protein: CASSNRLVAQETQYF.

The table lists this clonotype with a few counts. This chain joins TRBV29-1 and TRBJ2-3; no definite D call. The germline CDR1 and CDR2 sequences are SQVTM and ANQGSEA. This CDR3 region has 11 residues. V was clipped by 6 bases and J by 2 bases, with 6 bases between them. The CDR3 reads CSVATTDTQYF. In nucleotides, the CDR3 is TGCAGCGTCGCGACCACAGATACGCAGTATTTT.

The sample holds a few counts of this clonotype. The rearrangement uses TRBV7-9 and TRBJ1-5; D remains unclear. Trimming left V 3 bases short and J 2 bases short, with 11 bases between. This CDR3 is 15 amino acids long. Germline CDR1 SEHNR, CDR2 FQNEAQ (reference sequence). CDR3 in DNA: TGTGCCAGCAGCTTTGAGGGTTCGGGCAATCAGCCCCAGCATTTT. Its protein is CASSFEGSGNQPQHF.

This chain connects TRBV12-3 or TRBV12-4 to TRBJ1-5, with D perhaps matching TRBD1 (5 bases). This CDR3 is 14 amino acids long. V was shortened by 3 bases and J by 6 bases, with 12 bases between the two germline ends. The CDR3 DNA follows: TGTGCCAGCAGTTTGAGTCAGGGTCCTCAGCCCCAGCATTTT. It translates to CASSLSQGPQPQHF.

This clonotype was counted only a few times. The chain has TRBV29-1 and TRBJ1-4; D unclear. V gave up 6 bases and J gave up 5 bases, with 16 bases separating them. Germline CDR1 and CDR2: SQVTM and ANQGSEA. The CDR3 runs to 14 residues. In DNA, the CDR3 is TGCAGCGTCCCGACGGGAACTGGGAATGAAAAACTGTTTTTT. Protein: CSVPTGTGNEKLFF.

The chain is built from TRBV12-3 or TRBV12-4 and TRBJ2-3; either TRBD1 or TRBD2 may supply D (5 bases each). The CDR3 contains 14 residues. V was clipped by 6 bases and J by 2 bases, with 12 bases between them. Written as DNA, the CDR3 is TGTGCCAGCAGACGGACTGGGGCCACAGATACGCAGTATTTT. Translating it yields CASRRTGATDTQYF.

The chain carries TRBV6-1 and TRBJ2-5; D call uncertain. This CDR3 is built from 12 residues. The germline CDR1 and CDR2 sequences are MNHNS and SASEGT. V lost 2 bases and J lost 4, with 5 bases in between. The CDR3 here is CASSELIETQYF. CDR3 sequence (DNA): TGTGCCAGCAGTGAACTAATAGAGACCCAGTACTTC.

This clonotype appeared a few times. No conserved phenylalanine or tryptophan is present at the end of the CDR3, so a read error is the likely explanation. The gene calls are TRBV7-2 and TRBJ1-2; 8 bases line up with TRBD1. V lost 5 bases, J lost 6 bases, and 5 bases stayed unmatched. The CDR3 length is 13 residues. In germline, CDR1 is SGHTA, CDR2 FQGNSA. CDR3 sequence reads: CASSPGQANGYTL. The CDR3 coding sequence is TGTGCCAGCAGCCCGGGACAGGCTAATGGCTACACCCTC.

This sequence joins TRBV11-2 and TRBJ1-2; possible D gene TRBD1, 5 bases. The CDR3 has 13 residues. The V gene's germline CDR1 is SGHAT and CDR2 FQNNGV. Trimming took 8 bases from V and 14 from J, leaving 24 bases between them. The CDR3 region has the DNA TGTGCCAGCGCCCTCGAGCGGACCAGGGTCTGTACCTTC. Amino acid sequence: CASALERTRVCTF.

V usage is TRBV2 and J usage is TRBJ2-5, with 8 bases identical to TRBD1. The CDR3 is 12 residues long. Germline V gene lookup returns CDR1 SNHLY and CDR2 FYNNEI. V lost 8 bases and J lost 4; bases outside the gene matches: 3. CDR3 amino acids: CASHTGGETQYF. The DNA of the CDR3 is TGTGCCAGCCACACAGGGGGAGAGACCCAGTACTTC.

This clonotype was recorded many times. This chain uses TRBV6-5 with TRBJ2-5; D is ambiguous. The J call is doubtful: the DNA matches TRBJ2-7 better. CDR1 is MNHEY, CDR2 SVGAGI, per germline. The CDR3 contains 15 residues. The CDR3 sequence is CASSSPTGGNYEQYF. In DNA form, the CDR3 reads TGTGCCAGCAGTTCCCCGACCGGCGGAAATTACGAGCAGTACTTC.

This clonotype was seen once. The rearrangement uses TRBV6-6 and TRBJ1-1, with 11 bases fitting TRBD1. The CDR3 is made up of 17 amino acids. V trimming: 6 bases; J trimming: 1 base; junction bases outside the gene matches: 10. The germline CDR1 and CDR2 sequences are MNHNY and SVGAGI (reference sequence). This CDR3 is CASSPGQGAPRNTEAFF. The CDR3 DNA follows: TGTGCCAGCAGCCCAGGACAGGGGGCGCCTCGGAACACTGAAGCTTTCTTT.

This clonotype was detected ten times or more. The rearrangement links TRBV6-6 to TRBJ2-3; TRBD1 or TRBD2 may be the D gene (5 bases each). The CDR3 totals 14 residues. V lost 10 bases and J 0 bases, leaving 14 bases between the germline ends. Per germline, CDR1 MNHNY and CDR2 SVGAGI (reference sequence). For the CDR3, the DNA is TGTGCCACCGCCCGGGACCGTAGCACAGATACGCAGTATTTT. Encoded protein: CATARDRSTDTQYF.

The sample holds a few counts of this clonotype. V gene TRBV4-3 combines with J gene TRBJ2-2; TRBD2 matches 11 bases. CDR1 LGHNA and CDR2 YSLEER come from the germline V gene. CDR3 length: 16 amino acids. V gave up 1 base and J gave up 5 bases; unmatched junction bases: 3. In DNA form, the CDR3 reads TGCGCCAGCAGCCAAGGTCTAGCGGGAGGTACCGGGGAGCTGTTTTTT. It codes for CASSQGLAGGTGELFF.

There are a few counts of this clonotype. V is TRBV19 and J is TRBJ2-5; D may be TRBD2 (6 bases). CDR3 size: 15 residues. Germline V gene sequence: CDR1 LNHDA, CDR2 SQIVND (reference sequence). V was trimmed by 3 bases and J by 3 bases, leaving 14 bases between them. CDR3 amino acids: CASSIGTAWEETQYF. The CDR3 bases are TGTGCCAGTAGTATCGGGACTGCGTGGGAAGAGACCCAGTACTTC.

In its sample, this clonotype was seen a few times. The chain couples TRBV20-1 to TRBJ2-5, with D hard to call. This CDR3 is 15 amino acids long. Trimming left V 5 bases short and J 1 base short, with 17 bases between. Germline assignment: CDR1 DFQATT and CDR2 SNEGSKA (reference sequence). Written as DNA, the CDR3 is TGCAGTGCTCCAGGCCCGGGTTTCATCCAAGAGACCCAGTACTTC. This gives the protein CSAPGPGFIQETQYF.